What follows describes a single T cell receptor (beta chain). The CDR3 covers 17 residues. Germline trimming cut 6 bases from V and 7 bases from J; bases unmatched to any gene: 13. CDR1 and CDR2 from the germline V gene are MNHEY and SVGEGT. These data originate in a study of blood T cell repertoires in COVID-19. TCRdb keeps only in-frame clones here, not all; method: immunoSEQ multiplex PCR. The sample shows some 150,000 clones, approximately 81% of them seen only once. The sequenced sample was peripheral blood. The chain recombines TRBV6-2 or TRBV6-3 with TRBJ1-6, with 9 bases that match TRBD1. The sequence derives from a human donor in a cohort sampled during active COVID-19. This CDR3 is CASSPWTGVVPNSPLHF. The CDR3 DNA is TGTGCCAGCAGCCCCTGGACAGGGGTCGTCCCCAATTCACCCCTCCACTTT.